These 13 T cell receptor beta chains came from one sample sequenced in a study of T-cell reconstitution after alpha-beta-depleted transplantation in children. Preparing the TCRbeta library involved the use of unique molecular identifiers. MiXCR, applied by TCRdb to the PCR reads, yields one record per CDR3 protein. The repertoire consists of a few hundred thousand distinct CDR3 sequences, with over 20% occurring once and the leading ten covering 35% to 40%. This sample comprised PBMCs, obtained before TCRalphabeta/CD19-depleted stem cell transplant. The receptors derive from a boy under three years old with Wiskott-Aldrich syndrome, due to receive a stem cell transplant.

The CDR3 loop is CASSLGSGSRLYNEQFF. The CDR3 nucleotides are TGCGCCAGCAGCCTCGGTAGCGGGAGTAGGCTCTACAATGAGCAGTTCTTC. The chain couples TRBV5-1 to TRBJ2-1; 9 nucleotides align to TRBD2. The trim removed 4 bases at V and 3 bases at J, leaving 11 bases unmatched. Germline V gene data show CDR1 as SGHRS and CDR2 as YFSETQ. This CDR3 is built from 17 residues.

This chain links TRBV20-1 with TRBJ2-7; 9 bases map to TRBD2. Germline CDR1 DFQATT, CDR2 SNEGSKA (reference sequence). The CDR3 loop spans 15 amino acids. The V segment lost 6 bases and the J segment 2 bases; nucleotides outside the gene matches: 11. The CDR3 DNA reads TGCAGTGCCCCACGGGCTAGCGGGATAACCTACGAGCAGTACTTC. Its translation: CSAPRASGITYEQYF.

The chain links TRBV30 to TRBJ2-2; possible D gene TRBD1, 6 bases. Looked up from germline, CDR1 is GTSNPN and CDR2 is SVGIG (reference sequence). This CDR3 has 15 amino acids. V was pared by 3 bases and J by 3 bases, with 14 bases between. Here the CDR3 reads CAWSKDRIYTGELFF. As DNA, the CDR3 is TGTGCCTGGAGCAAAGACAGGATCTACACCGGGGAGCTGTTTTTT.

Only a few counts were recorded for this clonotype. The rearrangement joins TRBV24-1 to TRBJ2-5; unclear D gene. This CDR3 comprises 16 residues. Trimming stripped 6 bases from V and 5 bases from J, with 21 bases between. CDR1 is KGHDR, CDR2 SFDVKD, per germline. The CDR3 protein is CATSSDVKGYGETQYF. In DNA, the CDR3 is TGTGCCACCAGTTCAGATGTGAAAGGGTATGGGGAGACCCAGTACTTC.

This clonotype was seen a handful of times. V and J are TRBV18 and TRBJ2-3; tentatively, D is TRBD1 (5 bases). Between the trimmed V and J ends, which lost 3 bases and 4 bases, there was a span of 8 bases. The CDR3 length is 13 residues. The germline V gene has CDR1 KGHSH and CDR2 LQKENI. The CDR3 loop reads CASSPDNPDTQYF. For the CDR3, the DNA is TGTGCCAGCTCACCGGACAACCCAGATACGCAGTATTTT.

This clonotype showed up many times. The chain joins TRBV25-1 to TRBJ1-4, with D possibly TRBD1 on 6 matching bases. The CDR3 is 13 residues long. V was pared by 8 bases and J by 5 bases, with 12 bases between. Germline values: CDR1 MGHDK, CDR2 SYGVNS. The CDR3 region is CASEPGTNEKLFF. The CDR3 DNA sequence: TGTGCCAGCGAACCCGGGACAAATGAAAAACTGTTTTTT. The whole variable domain, filled in from reference TRBV25-1 and TRBJ1-4, reads EADIYQTPRYLVIGTGKKITLECSQTMGHDKMYWYQQDPGMELHLIHYSYGVNSTEKGDLSSESTVSRIRTEHFPLTLESARPSHTSQYLCASEPGTNEKLFFGSGTQLSVL.

The J gene is TRBJ2-5, the V gene TRBV29-1; D not certain. CDR3 size: 12 residues. The V and J ends lost 4 bases and 4 bases respectively, with 10 bases between them. Germline lookup yields CDR1 SQVTM and CDR2 ANQGSEA. The CDR3 sequence: CSVVGRGETQYF. CDR3 in DNA: TGCAGCGTTGTTGGGCGTGGAGAGACCCAGTACTTC.

There are a few counts of this clonotype. The chain is built from TRBV21-1 and TRBJ1-4; the D call in the table, TRBD1, was not verified against the DNA. TRBV21-1 is tagged as a pseudogene. The CDR3 sequence is 10 residues long. CDR3 in amino acids: CASSSRVETF. The CDR3 nucleotides are TGTGCCAGCAGCTCCCGGGTGGAGACGTTT.

The V and J genes are TRBV20-1 and TRBJ1-2, with D unresolved. The CDR3 consists of 14 residues. Trimming pared 0 bases from V and 2 bases from J, leaving 10 bases between. The germline V gene encodes CDR1 DFQATT and CDR2 SNEGSKA (reference sequence). The CDR3: CSARDWEINYGYTF. The CDR3, as DNA: TGCAGTGCTAGAGATTGGGAGATAAACTATGGCTACACCTTC.

V is TRBV30 and J is TRBJ1-1; D not certain. Germline CDR1 is GTSNPN and CDR2 is SVGIG (reference sequence). The CDR3 has 13 residues. The V end was cut by 1 base, the J end by 1 base, with 7 bases between. Written as DNA, the CDR3 is TGTGCCTGGAGTGCGGCCACGAACACTGAAGCTTTCTTT. Its translation is CAWSAATNTEAFF.

The genes are TRBV5-1 and TRBJ2-5; 14 bases line up with TRBD2. The germline V gene encodes CDR1 SGHRS and CDR2 YFSETQ. Unmatched junction bases numbered 6, after V lost 4 bases and J lost 4 bases. The CDR3 is made up of 16 amino acids. CDR3: CASSAGLAGGGETQYF. The DNA of the CDR3 is TGCGCCAGCAGCGCAGGACTAGCGGGAGGTGGAGAGACCCAGTACTTC.

This clonotype has more than one count but fewer than ten. The DNA of the CDR3 is TGCAGTGGTCCCGGGACAGCTACTGGCTACACCTTC. This translates into CSGPGTATGYTF. The chain couples TRBV20-1 to TRBJ1-2, with TRBD1 matching 7 bases. This CDR3 region has 12 residues. The V and J ends lost 7 bases and 7 bases, in that order; junction bases with no gene match: 9. Germline V gene lookup returns CDR1 DFQATT and CDR2 SNEGSKA (reference sequence).

This clonotype has only a few counts. This rearrangement joins TRBV7-8 to TRBJ1-2; D may be TRBD1 (5 bases). The germline V and J ends were trimmed by 4 bases and 4 bases, with 22 bases remaining between them. Germline V gene lookup returns CDR1 SGHVS and CDR2 FQNEAQ. The length of the CDR3 is 17 residues. The CDR3 sequence is CASSSLAGGAILYGYTF. As DNA, the CDR3 is TGTGCCAGCAGCTCACTTGCGGGGGGAGCCATCCTCTATGGCTACACCTTC.